The 13 T cell receptor beta chains reported below all come from one sample, sequenced in a study of beta chain features in type 1 diabetes. These receptors' targets are unknown. Regarding the study as a whole: For Type 1 diabetes patients, all four CD4+ subsets carried TCRB CDR3s that were moderately but significantly shorter.

Isolated RNA was reverse transcribed in full, so expressed TCRB transcripts were sequenced. Produced via immunoSEQ multiplex PCR; TCRdb's table is partial and in-frame only. Of roughly 160,000 clones detected, roughly 8% appear once; the ten largest clones hold 0.5% to 0.55%. What was sequenced was central memory CD4+ T cells from blood. Receptors originate from a man between 18 and 35 years old with type 1 diabetes.

Only a few counts were recorded for this clone. The V and J genes are TRBV5-6 and TRBJ1-2; possibly TRBD1 for D (6 bases). The CDR3 length is 11 residues. V was pared by 5 bases and J by 9 bases, with 11 bases between. Germline values: CDR1 SGHDT, CDR2 YYEEEE. CDR3 residues: CASRFDRSYTF. The CDR3 region has the DNA TGTGCCAGCAGATTCGACAGGAGCTACACCTTC.

The gene calls are TRBV28 and TRBJ2-7; 12 bases align to TRBD2. With V trimmed by 6 bases and J by 5 bases, 2 bases remained unmatched. Germline assignment: CDR1 MDHEN and CDR2 SYDVKM. The CDR3 has 13 residues. The CDR3 here is CASSLAGGDEQYF. For the CDR3, the DNA is TGTGCCAGCAGCCTAGCGGGAGGGGACGAGCAGTACTTC.

The chain employs TRBV28 and TRBJ1-1; weak D call: TRBD1 (6 bases). The CDR3 sequence is 14 residues long. V lost 6 bases, J lost 11 bases, and 22 bases lay in between. CDR1 is MDHEN, CDR2 SYDVKM, per germline. Here the CDR3 DNA reads TGTGCCAGCAGCCGCGAACAGGGATGGGGTGGTGCTTTCTTT. Translated: CASSREQGWGGAFF. The full variable domain, its missing parts supplied by reference TRBV28 and TRBJ1-1, is DVKVTQSSRYLVKRTGEKVFLECVQDMDHENMFWYRQDPGLGLRLIYFSYDVKMKEKGDIPEGYSVSREKKERFSLILESASTNQTSMYLCASSREQGWGGAFFGQGTRLTVV.

The chain is built from TRBV18 and TRBJ2-7; no clear D. V was pared by 3 bases and J by 3 bases, with 6 bases between. This CDR3 spans 12 amino acids. The germline V gene has CDR1 KGHSH and CDR2 LQKENI. CDR3 nucleotide sequence: TGTGCCAGCTCACCCGTCCTCTACGAGCAGTACTTC. It is translated as CASSPVLYEQYF.

The chain joins TRBV4-2 to TRBJ2-2; D unresolved. V lost 0 bases and J lost 8, with 13 bases in between. In germline, CDR1 is LGHNA, CDR2 YNFKEQ. This CDR3 is 15 amino acids long. CDR3 sequence (DNA): TGTGCCAGCAGCCAAGATCTTAGGAAACAGGGGGAGCTGTTTTTT. Protein: CASSQDLRKQGELFF.

This clone was counted between two and nine times. The chain has TRBV5-1 and TRBJ2-1; perhaps TRBD2 as D (5 bases). The germline V and J ends were trimmed by 4 bases and 11 bases, with 19 bases remaining between them. The CDR3 is made up of 14 amino acids. Germline V gene sequence: CDR1 SGHRS, CDR2 YFSETQ. In nucleotides, the CDR3 is TGCGCCAGCAGCCCGGCCTTAAACGGAGGACAGCAGTTCTTC. As protein: CASSPALNGGQQFF.

The CDR3 DNA follows: TGCGCCAGCAGCCAGGGGACAGGATTGAGCGAGCAGTACTTC. It yields the protein CASSQGTGLSEQYF. The V call is TRBV5-1, the J call TRBJ2-7, with 8 bases lining up with TRBD1. The CDR3 covers 14 residues. Trimming removed 4 bases from V and 6 bases from J; junction bases left unmatched: 9. The V gene's germline CDR1 is SGHRS and CDR2 YFSETQ.

The chain carries TRBV28 and TRBJ2-5; TRBD2 might be the D (5 bases). The V gene's germline CDR1 is MDHEN and CDR2 SYDVKM. The CDR3 contains 14 residues. Between the trimmed V and J ends, which lost 6 bases and 3 bases, there was a span of 14 bases. This chain's CDR3 is CASRPGIGEETQYF. The CDR3, as DNA: TGTGCCAGCAGGCCCGGGATCGGAGAAGAGACCCAGTACTTC. Complete variable domain (other parts from reference TRBV28 and TRBJ2-5): DVKVTQSSRYLVKRTGEKVFLECVQDMDHENMFWYRQDPGLGLRLIYFSYDVKMKEKGDIPEGYSVSREKKERFSLILESASTNQTSMYLCASRPGIGEETQYFGPGTRLLVL.

The V gene is TRBV5-4, the J gene TRBJ2-7; tentative D call: TRBD1 (5 bases). The ends were cut back, 2 bases at V and 3 bases at J, with 9 bases in the middle. The CDR3 length is 13 residues. Germline CDR1 and CDR2: SGHNT and YYREEE (reference sequence). The CDR3 is CASSFQGVYEQYF. The CDR3 nucleotides are TGTGCCAGCAGCTTCCAGGGTGTCTACGAGCAGTACTTC. Supplemented by reference TRBV5-4 and TRBJ2-7, the full variable domain reads ETGVTQSPTHLIKTRGQQVTLRCSSQSGHNTVSWYQQALGQGPQFIFQYYREEENGRGNFPPRFSGLQFPNYSSELNVNALELDDSALYLCASSFQGVYEQYFGPGTRLTVT.

This clone was seen a handful of times. The V and J genes are TRBV2 and TRBJ2-1; no reliable D call. Trimming left V 2 bases short and J 10 bases short, with 9 bases between. The CDR3 runs to 12 residues. Germline lookup yields CDR1 SNHLY and CDR2 FYNNEI. For the CDR3, the DNA is TGTGCCAGCAGTGAAATGGCGCGGGAGCAGTTCTTC. Translation gives CASSEMAREQFF.

The V call is TRBV4-3, the J call TRBJ2-1; D is ambiguous. This CDR3 contains 13 residues. Germline V CDR1 and CDR2: LGHNA, YSLEER. V lost 0 bases, J lost 4 bases, and 4 bases lay in between. CDR3 DNA: TGCGCCAGCAGCCAAGACTATTACAATGAGCAGTTCTTC. It yields the protein CASSQDYYNEQFF.

V and J are TRBV6-5 and TRBJ2-2; 8 bases are shared with TRBD1. Germline assignment: CDR1 MNHEY and CDR2 SVGAGI. The CDR3 totals 15 residues. The junction had 9 bases not matched to a gene; V was cut back by 10 bases and J by 2 bases. The CDR3 coding sequence is TGTGCCACCAACCTCGGACAGGGAAACACCGGGGAGCTGTTTTTT. It is translated as CATNLGQGNTGELFF.

The genes are TRBV25-1 and TRBJ2-6, with a possible D match to TRBD2 (5 bases). Germline V CDR1 and CDR2: MGHDK, SYGVNS. The CDR3 has 16 amino acids. With 9 bases removed from V and 0 bases from J, the gap between germline ends came to 15 bases. The CDR3 DNA is TGTGCCAGTGCGGCAGGCGGAGGCTCTGGGGCCAACGTCCTGACTTTC. Its translation is CASAAGGGSGANVLTF. The full variable domain, with the rest looked up from reference TRBV25-1 and TRBJ2-6, is EADIYQTPRYLVIGTGKKITLECSQTMGHDKMYWYQQDPGMELHLIHYSYGVNSTEKGDLSSESTVSRIRTEHFPLTLESARPSHTSQYLCASAAGGGSGANVLTFGAGSRLTVL.